These T cell receptor beta chains were read from a single sample in a study of T cell repertoires in ileal Crohn's disease. Some clones are missing from TCRdb's copy, which holds only in-frame ones; the method was immunoSEQ multiplex PCR. The repertoire holds more than 2,000 clones, with about 78% as singletons. The sequencing sample was made of ileal tissue. These receptors were taken from an adult with Crohn's disease. Both conserved end residues are part of each CDR3. Rows may omit the clone size; those that give it use once, few, many or a size class.

TRBJ1-2 | TRBV6-5 | NA | CASKLGTGSYGYTF
TRBJ2-3 | TRBV7-9 | NA | CASSLNLAASTDTQYF
TRBJ1-5 | TRBV7-2 | once | CASSFRGLDQPQHF
TRBJ2-7 | TRBV4-2 | NA | CASRPTSESGEQYF
TRBJ1-6 | TRBV7-9 | NA | CASSLASGDSPLHF
TRBJ1-1 | TRBV10-3 | NA | CATGDSFDRAFF
TRBJ2-5 | TRBV30 | NA | CAWRDSSGTQETQYF
TRBJ2-2 | TRBV5-1 | NA | CASRRTSGGQNTGELFF
TRBJ2-7 | TRBV2 | NA | CASSRDWSSYEQYF
TRBJ1-5 | TRBV6-5 | NA | CASSRTGTSNQPQHF
TRBJ2-2 | TRBV5-6 | NA | CASSYWTANDNAGELFF
TRBJ2-2 | TRBV5-1 | NA | CASSSSGARNTGELFF
TRBJ2-7 | TRBV7-9 | NA | CASSLAGAHEQYF
TRBJ2-3 | TRBV30 | NA | CAWDPRQGGADTQYF
TRBJ2-7 | TRBV7-6 | NA | CASSLGESSRYEQYF
TRBJ1-4 | TRBV6-4 | large | CASRVRRRSGEKLFF
TRBJ2-3 | TRBV2 | once | CASNSNTDTQYF
TRBJ2-5 | TRBV6-1 | NA | CASSELAGGQETQYF
TRBJ2-5 | TRBV9 | NA | CASSGSGSKRETQYF
TRBJ1-1 | TRBV6-6 | NA | CASSQGGNTEAFF
TRBJ2-7 | TRBV27 | NA | CASSTRGQSYYEQYF
TRBJ2-1 | TRBV4-2 | NA | CASSQAPSFGSYNEQFF
TRBJ2-1 | TRBV5-1 | NA | CASSLVGAEYNEQFF
TRBJ2-3 | TRBV6-6 | once | CARHRSGITDTQYF
NA | TRBV5-1 | NA | CASAGGQGAVEQYF
TRBJ2-1 | TRBV7-9 | once | CASSLTSGRAQNNEQFF
TRBJ2-1 | TRBV5-5 | NA | CASMIPQFYYNEQFF
TRBJ1-2 | TRBV29-1 | NA | CSAVLPAAAGGYTF
TRBJ2-7 | TRBV2 | NA | CATAAGLGYEQYF
TRBJ2-7 | TRBV11-3 | NA | CASSLMGQGTYEQYF
TRBJ1-2 | TRBV2 | NA | CASSEGRADYGYTF
TRBJ1-1 | TRBV27 | NA | CASSFEFDTEAFF
TRBJ2-7 | TRBV11-3 | NA | CASSPLAGGAYEQYF
TRBJ2-6 | TRBV15 | NA | CATSRDGASGANVLTF
TRBJ2-5 | TRBV7-3 | once | CASSPGSGLLGETQYF
TRBJ2-3 | TRBV18 | few | CASSPMAGGPSDTQYF
TRBJ2-5 | TRBV27 | once | CASSLMASGNLQETQYF
TRBJ1-2 | TRBV5-4 | NA | CASSLGGYDYGYTF
TRBJ2-3 | TRBV10-3 | few | CAIRPQGAGTDTQYF
TRBJ2-2 | TRBV16 | NA | CASSPIAGVVGELFF
TRBJ1-1 | TRBV9 | NA | CASSVDPDSSTEAFF
TRBJ2-6 | TRBV7-4 | NA | CASRNLAGAGGANVLTF
TRBJ2-7 | TRBV11-2 | NA | CASSLGIYEQYF
TRBJ2-1 | TRBV4-2 | NA | CASSQASLAGSYNEQFF
TRBJ2-2 | TRBV5-1 | NA | CASYVGSGTGELFF
TRBJ2-1 | TRBV5-4 | NA | CASGPDNYNEQFF
TRBJ2-3 | TRBV21-1 | NA | CASSAGTQITDTQYF
TRBJ1-3 | TRBV11-2 | NA | CASSFYRGRFGNTIYF
TRBJ2-1 | TRBV30 | NA | CAWSLGLARNEQFF
TRBJ2-7 | TRBV6-1 | NA | CASSEGSGPFYEQYF
TRBJ2-5 | TRBV25-1 | NA | CASSGRGGQETQYF
TRBJ2-1 | TRBV19 | NA | CASSIDTGTSGTAYNEQFF
TRBJ1-2 | TRBV5-6 | NA | CASSFRGGPGYGYTF